These T cell receptor beta chains were read from a single sample in a study of Tregs in tolerant kidney transplant recipients. Produced via immunoSEQ multiplex PCR; TCRdb's table is partial and in-frame only. Counted here are 15,000 to 20,000 clones, approximately 57% occurring once; the ten biggest clones make up about 3.5%. No cognate antigen is known for these TCRs. Specimen: Tregs from blood cultured with allogeneic cells. These receptors originate from a human donor in good health. CDR3s include the opening cysteine and the closing phenylalanine or tryptophan. The D gene is left open where the match is weak. The size field is filled for only some rows; it gives once, few, many or a size class.

abundance,v_gene,d_gene,j_gene,CDR3nt,CDR3aa
many,TRBV7-8,TRBD2,TRBJ2-7,TGTGCCAGCAGCTTAAGGCGCGGGGGGAGGGCCTACGAGCAGTACTTC,CASSLRRGGRAYEQYF
NA,TRBV5-6,NA,TRBJ1-5,TGTGCCAGCAGCTTGGAAGGTCAGCCCCAGCATTTT,CASSLEGQPQHF
once,TRBV6-6,NA,TRBJ1-2,TGTGCCAGCAGTCGACAGGCCAACTATGGCTACACCTTC,CASSRQANYGYTF
NA,TRBV7-2,NA,TRBJ1-4,TGTGCCAGCAGCTTATGGTTCAGGGCCGCAACTAATGAAAAACTGTTTTTT,CASSLWFRAATNEKLFF
many,TRBV5-1,NA,TRBJ2-5,TGCGCCAGCATCCAGGGGGAGACCCAGTACTTC,CASIQGETQYF
NA,TRBV6-1,TRBD1,TRBJ2-7,TGTGCTAGCAGGATCGGACAGGTCACCTACGAGCAGTACTTC,CASRIGQVTYEQYF
NA,TRBV5-4,NA,TRBJ2-3,TGTGCCAGCAGCCGCCCGACAGTCCTCGGGACGGGGACGCAGTATTTT,CASSRPTVLGTGTQYF
NA,TRBV6-9,TRBD1,TRBJ2-7,TGTGCCACCCCGGGACAGTACTCCTACGAGCAGTACTTC,CATPGQYSYEQYF
NA,TRBV19,TRBD2,TRBJ2-3,TGTGCCAGTAAGGGTAGCGGGGGGAGAGATACGCAGTATTTT,CASKGSGGRDTQYF
NA,TRBV11-2,TRBD2,TRBJ2-7,TGTGCCAGCAGCTCAATCGCTATTAGGCGTAGCGGGAGCTCCTACGAGCAGTACTTC,CASSSIAIRRSGSSYEQYF
NA,TRBV10-3,NA,TRBJ1-2,TGTGCCAGCGGGAGGGGTTTAGGCTACACCTTC,CASGRGLGYTF
NA,TRBV2,TRBD1,TRBJ1-5,TGTGCCAGCAGGGGGACAGGGTCTGTTCAGCCCCAGCATTTT,CASRGTGSVQPQHF
NA,TRBV19,TRBD2,TRBJ2-5,TGTGCCAGTAGTATAGCCCCGGGACTAGGAAACCAAGAGACCCAGTACTTC,CASSIAPGLGNQETQYF
NA,TRBV11-3,NA,TRBJ2-7,TGTGCCAGCAGCCTAAACCTAAGGATACGTACCACCTACGAGCAGTACTTC,CASSLNLRIRTTYEQYF
NA,TRBV6-1,TRBD2,TRBJ2-5,TGTGCCAGCAGGCGGGGGGGCCTCCAAGAGACCCAGTACTTC,CASRRGGLQETQYF
NA,TRBV30,NA,TRBJ1-5,TGTGCCTGGCGGGGCAGAGGGAGAGGCTTACAGCCCCAGCATTTT,CAWRGRGRGLQPQHF
few,TRBV11-2,NA,TRBJ2-7,TGTGCCAGCAGCTTTTCGGGGAACTACGAGCAGTACTTC,CASSFSGNYEQYF
NA,TRBV18,NA,TRBJ2-7,TGTGCCAGCTCACCTATCCAGGGGGGCGAGCAGTACTTC,CASSPIQGGEQYF
few,TRBV11-3,NA,TRBJ2-3,TGTGCCAGCAGCTGGCTAGTCCCAGATACGCAGTATTTT,CASSWLVPDTQYF
NA,TRBV6-1,TRBD1,TRBJ1-5,TGTGCCAGTACTTCCGACAGGGCCGTACAGCCCCAGCATTTT,CASTSDRAVQPQHF
NA,TRBV7-9,NA,TRBJ1-3,TGTGCCAGCAGGGAAGCCTCTGGAAACACCATATATTTT,CASREASGNTIYF
few,TRBV15,NA,TRBJ1-2,TGTGCCACCAGCAGAGGTACCCGGTACTATGGCTACACCTTC,CATSRGTRYYGYTF
NA,TRBV25-1,NA,TRBJ1-1,TGTGCCAGCAGTGAGCGATCCAGGCCCGGACGGACGGCTGAAGCTTTCTTT,CASSERSRPGRTAEAFF
few,TRBV10-2,NA,TRBJ2-7,TGCGCCAGCAGTGGTTGGATAGAGCAGTACTTC,CASSGWIEQYF
NA,TRBV6-5,NA,TRBJ1-1,TGTGCCAGCAGTCTTCCCCAGGGGCCCGAAGCTTTCTTT,CASSLPQGPEAFF
NA,TRBV6-6,NA,TRBJ2-7,TGTGCCAGCAGTCCTACAGGGAGCTCCTACGAGCAGTACTTC,CASSPTGSSYEQYF
NA,TRBV14,TRBD2,TRBJ2-7,TGTGCCAGCAGCCGCGGGACTAGCTATAAGAGCTACGAGCAGTACTTC,CASSRGTSYKSYEQYF
NA,TRBV30,TRBD1,TRBJ2-7,TGTGCCTGGAGTAGGGCGGCCAGGGGGTACGAGCAGTACTTC,CAWSRAARGYEQYF
NA,TRBV11-1,NA,TRBJ2-7,TGTGCCAGCAGCCCGGGGCGGGGGACATCCTACGAGCAGTACTTC,CASSPGRGTSYEQYF
medium-sized,TRBV18,NA,TRBJ1-2,TGTGCCAGCTCAGCCCGACAACTAGCTAACTATGGCTACACCTTC,CASSARQLANYGYTF
NA,TRBV7-2,NA,TRBJ1-2,TGTGCCAGCAGCTTAGGAGGGGCACGGGGCCCCTATGGCTACACCTTC,CASSLGGARGPYGYTF
NA,TRBV6-1,TRBD1,TRBJ2-7,TGTGCCAGCATCCGGGACAGCACCTACGAGCAGTACTTC,CASIRDSTYEQYF
NA,TRBV7-2,NA,TRBJ1-2,TGTGCCAGCAGCTTCCGCGGGCAGGGAGGGAACTATGGCTACACCTTC,CASSFRGQGGNYGYTF
NA,TRBV5-6,TRBD1,TRBJ1-2,TGTGCCAGCAGCTTGTTGGACAGGGTAACCTATGGCTACACCTTC,CASSLLDRVTYGYTF
NA,TRBV29-1,NA,TRBJ2-5,TGCAGCGTCCATAGCGCGCAAGAGACCCAGTACTTC,CSVHSAQETQYF
NA,TRBV10-3,NA,TRBJ2-6,TGTGCCATCAGTGAGAGCTCTGGGGCCAACGTCCTGACTTTC,CAISESSGANVLTF
NA,TRBV19,NA,TRBJ2-7,TGTGCCTCAGGGGCGGGAGCAGGCGAGCAGTACTTC,CASGAGAGEQYF
NA,TRBV5-4,TRBD2,TRBJ2-7,TGCGCCAGCAGCCATGGGACTAGCGGGAGACGTGTGGTCGAGCAGTACTTC,CASSHGTSGRRVVEQYF
NA,TRBV7-6,NA,TRBJ2-7,TGTGCCAGCAGCCAAGAAGGGGGCGAGCAGTACTTC,CASSQEGGEQYF
NA,TRBV4-1,TRBD1,TRBJ1-2,TGCGCCAGCAGCCAAACTGGGACAGGGTTGTACCCGGGGCGTGGCTACACCTTC,CASSQTGTGLYPGRGYTF
medium-sized,TRBV19,TRBD1,TRBJ1-2,TGTGCCAGTAGGAGGGGACAGGGGGTTTATGGCTACACCTTC,CASRRGQGVYGYTF
NA,TRBV6-5,NA,TRBJ1-3,TGTGCCAGCAGGGACTTTCGCTCTGGAAACACCATATATTTT,CASRDFRSGNTIYF
NA,TRBV5-1,TRBD2,TRBJ2-3,TGCGCCAGCAGCTTGCGGCTTGGCGGGAGGTCAGATACGCAGTATTTT,CASSLRLGGRSDTQYF
medium-sized,TRBV4-3,TRBD2,TRBJ2-1,TGCGCCAGCAGCCAAGTAATCCGGGCTAGCGGAGGCCTTGGGGAGCAGTTCTTC,CASSQVIRASGGLGEQFF
NA,TRBV11-2,NA,TRBJ1-4,TGTGCCAGCAGCTTCCGACGGGGAACTAATGAAAAACTGTTTTTT,CASSFRRGTNEKLFF
NA,TRBV2,NA,TRBJ2-5,TGTGCCAGCAGTGAACTGGTCTCTTGGGAGACCCAGTACTTC,CASSELVSWETQYF
once,TRBV7-6,TRBD1,TRBJ2-2,TGTGCCAGCAGCTTAGTTCTCGGGACAGGGGAATTTAACACCGGGGAGCTGTTTTTT,CASSLVLGTGEFNTGELFF
few,TRBV7-9,NA,TRBJ2-5,TGTGCCAGCAGCTTAGGAGAAGAGACCCAGTACTTC,CASSLGEETQYF
NA,TRBV5-1,NA,TRBJ1-6,TGCGCCAGCAGCGATGGACAGCATAATTCACCCCTCCACTTT,CASSDGQHNSPLHF
NA,TRBV7-3,NA,TRBJ1-1,TGTGCCAGCAGCTTTTTGGGCGGGAACACTGAAGCTTTCTTT,CASSFLGGNTEAFF
NA,TRBV6-5,NA,TRBJ2-7,TGTGCCAGCAGATCGACAGGCTGGGACGAGCAGTACTTC,CASRSTGWDEQYF
NA,TRBV18,TRBD1,TRBJ1-2,TGTGCCAGCTCACCGGTTACCGGGACAGGGGGCGTTGGCTATGGCTACACCTTC,CASSPVTGTGGVGYGYTF
few,TRBV11-3,TRBD1,TRBJ1-5,TGTGCCAGCAGCTGGACAGGGGGCTATGGCAATCAGCCCCAGCATTTT,CASSWTGGYGNQPQHF